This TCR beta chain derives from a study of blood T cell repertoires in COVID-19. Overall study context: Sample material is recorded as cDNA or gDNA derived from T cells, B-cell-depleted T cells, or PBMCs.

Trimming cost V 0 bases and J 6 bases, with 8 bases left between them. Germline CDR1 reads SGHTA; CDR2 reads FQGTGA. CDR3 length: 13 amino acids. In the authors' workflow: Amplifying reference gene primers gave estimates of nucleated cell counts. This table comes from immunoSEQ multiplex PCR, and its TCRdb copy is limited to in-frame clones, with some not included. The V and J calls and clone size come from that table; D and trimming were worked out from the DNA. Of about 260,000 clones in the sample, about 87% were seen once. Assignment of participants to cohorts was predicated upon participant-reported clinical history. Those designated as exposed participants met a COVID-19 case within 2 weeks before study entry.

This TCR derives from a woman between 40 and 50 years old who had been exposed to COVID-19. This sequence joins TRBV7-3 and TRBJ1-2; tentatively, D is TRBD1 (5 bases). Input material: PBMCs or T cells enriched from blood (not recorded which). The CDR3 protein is CASSLTGADGYTF. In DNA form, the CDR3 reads TGTGCCAGCAGCTTAACAGGGGCGGATGGCTACACCTTC.